This T cell receptor beta chain was sequenced in a study of response to subunit inactivated influenza vaccine. Study-level findings and limits: Authors suggested few new T cells are recruited by each seasonal influenza vaccination.

Germline CDR1 and CDR2: SGHNT and YYREEE (reference sequence). There are 19 residues in the CDR3. Trimming removed 0 bases from V and 2 bases from J; junction bases left unmatched: 10. TCRdb ran MiXCR on the RT-PCR reads and lists one entry per CDR3 protein. The sample lists more than 400,000 distinct CDR3 sequences; roughly 11% were seen once. On this clonotype: The antigen is unknown.

This specimen was PBMCs from blood, taken more than 35 days after vaccination. The source of this sequence is a man in his fifties who received an inactivated influenza vaccine. The rearrangement uses TRBV5-4 and TRBJ1-4, with 10 positions matching TRBD1. The CDR3 sequence is CASSLDLGQGTGTNEKLFF. The DNA for the CDR3 is TGTGCCAGCAGCTTGGACCTGGGACAGGGGACAGGGACTAATGAAAAACTGTTTTTT.